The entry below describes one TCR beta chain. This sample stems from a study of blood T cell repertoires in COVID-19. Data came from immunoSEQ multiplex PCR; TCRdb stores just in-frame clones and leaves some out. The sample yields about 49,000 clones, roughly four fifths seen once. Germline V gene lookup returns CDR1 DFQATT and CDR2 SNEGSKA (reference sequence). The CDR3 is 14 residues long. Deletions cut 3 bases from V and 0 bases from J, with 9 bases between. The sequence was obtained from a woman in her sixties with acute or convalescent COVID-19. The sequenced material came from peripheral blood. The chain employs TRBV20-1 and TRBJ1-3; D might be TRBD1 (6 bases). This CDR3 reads CSASTGNSGNTIYF. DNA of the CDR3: TGCAGTGCTAGTACAGGGAACTCTGGAAACACCATATATTTT.